Below, one T cell receptor (beta chain) is given with its context. Other DNA sequences in the same sample also yield this CDR3. The data stem from a study of OX40 agonist ivuxolimab in advanced cancers. The CDR3 consists of 14 residues. Looked up from germline, CDR1 is SGHVS and CDR2 is FNYEAQ. Trimming at V came to 2 bases and at J to 7 bases, leaving 3 bases not matched to a gene. Using immunoSEQ multiplex PCR, the repertoire was profiled, and TCRdb retains in-frame clones only, with some absent. The data show some 150,000 clones, with 90% seen just once and approximately 0.99% held by the top ten. This chain connects TRBV7-6 to TRBJ1-4, with 8 nucleotides matching TRBD1. The sequenced sample was CD4+ or CD8+ T cells sorted from blood, obtained in a trial of the OX40 agonist ivuxolimab. This sequence was found in an adult with an advanced solid tumor such as melanoma, head and neck, liver or kidney cancer. DNA of the CDR3: TGTGCCAGCAGCTTACGGACAGGGAGTGAAAAACTGTTTTTT. It translates to CASSLRTGSEKLFF.